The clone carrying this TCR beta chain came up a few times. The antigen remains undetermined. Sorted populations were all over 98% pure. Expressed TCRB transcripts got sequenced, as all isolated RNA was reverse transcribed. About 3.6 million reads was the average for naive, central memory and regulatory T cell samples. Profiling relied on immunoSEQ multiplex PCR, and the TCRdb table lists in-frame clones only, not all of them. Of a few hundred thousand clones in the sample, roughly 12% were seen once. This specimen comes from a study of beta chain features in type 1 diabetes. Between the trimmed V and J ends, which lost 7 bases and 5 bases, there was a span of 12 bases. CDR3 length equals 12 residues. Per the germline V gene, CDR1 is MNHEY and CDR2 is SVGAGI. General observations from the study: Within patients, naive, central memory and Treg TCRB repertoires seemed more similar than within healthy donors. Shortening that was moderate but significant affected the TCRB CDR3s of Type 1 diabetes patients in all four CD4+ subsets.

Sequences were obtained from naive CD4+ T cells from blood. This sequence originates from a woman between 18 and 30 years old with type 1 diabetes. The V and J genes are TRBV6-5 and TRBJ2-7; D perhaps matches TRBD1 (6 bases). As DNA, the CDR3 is TGTGCCAGCACCGGACAGTATCACGAGCAGTACTTC. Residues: CASTGQYHEQYF.